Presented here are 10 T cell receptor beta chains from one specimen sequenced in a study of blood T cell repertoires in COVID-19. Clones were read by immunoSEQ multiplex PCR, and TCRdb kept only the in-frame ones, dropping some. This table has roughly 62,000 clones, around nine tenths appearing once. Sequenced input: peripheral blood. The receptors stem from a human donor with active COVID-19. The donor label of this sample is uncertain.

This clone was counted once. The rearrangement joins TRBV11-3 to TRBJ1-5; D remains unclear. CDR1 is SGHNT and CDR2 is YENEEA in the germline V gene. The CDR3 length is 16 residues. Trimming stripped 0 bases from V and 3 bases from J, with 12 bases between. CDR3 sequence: CASSLEVEGSNQPQHF. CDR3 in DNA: TGTGCCAGCAGCTTAGAAGTTGAGGGCTCCAATCAGCCCCAGCATTTT.

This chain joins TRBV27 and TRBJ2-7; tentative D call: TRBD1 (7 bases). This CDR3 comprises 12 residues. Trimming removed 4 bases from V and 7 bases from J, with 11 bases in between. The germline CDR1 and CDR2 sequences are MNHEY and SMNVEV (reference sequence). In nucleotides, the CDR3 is TGTGCCAGCAGTTCGACAGGGAGGGAGCAGTACTTC. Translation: CASSSTGREQYF.

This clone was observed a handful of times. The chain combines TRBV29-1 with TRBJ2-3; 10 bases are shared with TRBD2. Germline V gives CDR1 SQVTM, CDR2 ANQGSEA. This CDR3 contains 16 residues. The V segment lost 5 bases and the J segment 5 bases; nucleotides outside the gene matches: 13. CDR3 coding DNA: TGCAGCGTTCCCGGGCCCCCTAGCGGGAGAGGAGATACGCAGTATTTT. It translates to CSVPGPPSGRGDTQYF.

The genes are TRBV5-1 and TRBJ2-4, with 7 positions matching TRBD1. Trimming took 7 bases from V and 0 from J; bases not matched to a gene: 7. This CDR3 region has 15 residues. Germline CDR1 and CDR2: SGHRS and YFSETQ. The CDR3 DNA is TGCGCCAGCGCAACAGGGGTGGGAGCCAAAAACATTCAGTACTTC. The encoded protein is CASATGVGAKNIQYF.

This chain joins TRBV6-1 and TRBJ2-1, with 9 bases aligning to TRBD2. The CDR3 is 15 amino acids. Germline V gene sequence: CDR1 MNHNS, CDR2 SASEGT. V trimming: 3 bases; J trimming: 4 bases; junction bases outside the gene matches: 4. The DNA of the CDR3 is TGTGCCAGCAGTGATCTCGCGGGGGGGTACAATGAGCAGTTCTTC. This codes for CASSDLAGGYNEQFF.

CDR3 in amino acids: CASSPASGEQFF. For the CDR3, the DNA is TGTGCCAGCAGCCCAGCGTCTGGTGAGCAGTTCTTC. The chain carries TRBV11-3 and TRBJ2-1; no clear D. The CDR3 is 12 residues long. From germline, CDR1 is SGHNT and CDR2 YENEEA. With 5 bases removed from V and 9 bases from J, the gap between germline ends came to 11 bases.

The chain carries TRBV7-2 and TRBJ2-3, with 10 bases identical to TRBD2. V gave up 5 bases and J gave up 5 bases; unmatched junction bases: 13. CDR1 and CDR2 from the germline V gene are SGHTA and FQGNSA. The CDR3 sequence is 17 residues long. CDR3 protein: CASSPDLSGRTGDTQYF. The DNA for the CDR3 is TGTGCCAGCAGCCCGGACCTTAGCGGGAGGACGGGAGATACGCAGTATTTT.

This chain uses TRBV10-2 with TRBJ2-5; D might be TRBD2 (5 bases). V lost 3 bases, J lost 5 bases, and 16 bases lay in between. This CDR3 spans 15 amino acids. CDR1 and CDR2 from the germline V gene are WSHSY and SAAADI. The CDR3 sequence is CASSDPTRTGETQYF. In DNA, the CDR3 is TGCGCCAGCAGTGATCCCACTAGAACGGGGGAGACCCAGTACTTC.

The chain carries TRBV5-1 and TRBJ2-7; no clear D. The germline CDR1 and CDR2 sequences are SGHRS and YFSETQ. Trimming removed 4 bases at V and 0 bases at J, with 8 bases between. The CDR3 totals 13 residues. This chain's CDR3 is CASSEWASYEQYF. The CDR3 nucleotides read TGCGCCAGCAGCGAATGGGCCTCCTACGAGCAGTACTTC.

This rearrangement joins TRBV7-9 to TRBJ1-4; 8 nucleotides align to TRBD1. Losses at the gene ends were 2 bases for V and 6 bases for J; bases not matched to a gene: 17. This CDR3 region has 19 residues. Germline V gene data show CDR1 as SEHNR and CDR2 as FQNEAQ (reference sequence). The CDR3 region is CASSLWGSSGGRGDEKLFF. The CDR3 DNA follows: TGTGCCAGCAGCTTATGGGGGTCCTCAGGGGGCCGAGGTGATGAAAAACTGTTTTTT.